The 31 T cell receptor beta chains given below trace back to one sample, sequenced in a study of blood T cell repertoires in COVID-19. The table came from immunoSEQ multiplex PCR; TCRdb's copy has only in-frame clones and leaves some out. The sample gives about 160,000 clones, roughly 90% of which show up once; less than 8% is in the top ten. Sequencing input: PBMCs or T cells enriched from blood (not recorded which). The receptors were gathered from a woman in her forties or fifties who had recovered from COVID-19.

This chain links TRBV11-3 with TRBJ1-1, with D possibly TRBD1 on 5 matching bases. The CDR3 loop spans 15 amino acids. V was cut by 5 bases and J by 0 bases, with 13 bases left in between. CDR1 and CDR2 (germline): SGHNT, YENEEA. The CDR3 DNA reads as TGTGCCAGCAGCCGACTAGGGGCTTTGAACACTGAAGCTTTCTTT. Amino acids: CASSRLGALNTEAFF.

The chain is built from TRBV9 and TRBJ2-1; D is unresolved. Germline assignment: CDR1 SGDLS and CDR2 YYNGEE. Trimming left V 4 bases short and J 5 bases short, with 7 bases between. The CDR3 is 12 residues long. CDR3 nucleotides: TGTGCCAGCAGCATCCGGGACAATGAGCAGTTCTTC. It is translated as CASSIRDNEQFF. Drawing the rest from reference TRBV9 and TRBJ2-1, the complete variable domain is DSGVTQTPKHLITATGQRVTLRCSPRSGDLSVYWYQQSLDQGLQFLIQYYNGEERAKGNILERFSAQQFPDLHSELNLSSLELGDSALYFCASSIRDNEQFFGPGTRLTVL.

The V and J genes are TRBV5-8 and TRBJ2-5, with 13 bases lining up with TRBD2. The CDR3 length is 19 residues. With V trimmed by 3 bases and J by 4 bases, 15 bases remained unmatched. Germline CDR1 and CDR2: SGHTS and YDEGEE. The CDR3 protein is CASSSYRLAGGHGGETQYF. The CDR3 bases are TGTGCCAGCAGCTCCTACCGACTAGCGGGGGGCCATGGAGGAGAGACCCAGTACTTC.

The chain joins TRBV2 to TRBJ1-5; D perhaps matches TRBD1 (6 bases). The V end lost 6 bases, the J end lost 7 bases, and 7 bases lay between the germline ends. This CDR3 region has 11 residues. Germline lookup yields CDR1 SNHLY and CDR2 FYNNEI. The DNA of the CDR3 is TGTGCCAGCAGCACAGGGCAGCCCCAGCATTTT. It yields the protein CASSTGQPQHF.

The rearrangement links TRBV27 to TRBJ2-5; 9 bases map to TRBD2. The junction had 8 bases not matched to a gene; V was cut back by 4 bases and J by 5 bases. CDR1 and CDR2 (germline): MNHEY, SMNVEV (reference sequence). The CDR3 totals 15 residues. For the CDR3, the DNA is TGTGCCAGCAGTTCGGCGGGGGGGCCGTGGGAGACCCAGTACTTC. It encodes CASSSAGGPWETQYF.

This clone has just a few counts. The chain is built from TRBV11-2 and TRBJ1-3, with D hard to call. The length of the CDR3 is 14 residues. Trimming pared 10 bases from V and 2 bases from J, leaving 15 bases between. Looked up from germline, CDR1 is SGHAT and CDR2 is FQNNGV. The CDR3 DNA reads as TGTGCCACCCAGCTCGCGGGTACTGGAAACACCATATATTTT. This sequence encodes CATQLAGTGNTIYF.

The chain uses TRBV7-8 and TRBJ1-6; 7 positions match TRBD1. Germline lookup yields CDR1 SGHVS and CDR2 FQNEAQ. The trim removed 4 bases at V and 6 bases at J, leaving 3 bases unmatched. The CDR3 runs 14 residues. CDR3 sequence: CASSSGQVNSPLHF. CDR3 in DNA: TGTGCCAGCAGCTCTGGACAGGTTAATTCACCCCTCCACTTT.

The CDR3 DNA reads TGTGCCAGCAGCCAAGGGCCCGGGACTAGCGGGGGGGCGATGGAAAACATTCAGTACTTC. Translation: CASSQGPGTSGGAMENIQYF. This chain connects TRBV4-2 to TRBJ2-4; 16 bases match TRBD2. Germline assignment: CDR1 LGHNA and CDR2 YNFKEQ. V trimming: 1 base; J trimming: 5 bases; junction bases outside the gene matches: 11. CDR3 size: 20 residues.

The chain employs TRBV7-3 and TRBJ2-1; D perhaps matches TRBD2 (6 bases). The V and J ends lost 0 bases and 4 bases respectively, with 10 bases between them. CDR1 is SGHTA, CDR2 FQGTGA, per germline. The CDR3 runs to 15 residues. CDR3 protein: CASSLTSGKYNEQFF. CDR3 DNA sequence: TGTGCCAGCAGCTTAACTAGCGGAAAGTACAATGAGCAGTTCTTC.

This clone was found a few times. This sequence joins TRBV6-5 and TRBJ2-7; 7 bases are a match to TRBD2. The ends lost 2 bases at V and 3 bases at J; junction bases unmatched: 7. CDR3 length: 15 residues. Germline V gene data show CDR1 as MNHEY and CDR2 as SVGAGI. The CDR3 sequence: CASSYNVLADYEQYF. The CDR3 DNA follows: TGTGCCAGCAGTTACAATGTCCTAGCGGACTACGAGCAGTACTTC.

The chain employs TRBV18 and TRBJ1-1; 8 bases align to TRBD1. The CDR3 loop spans 15 amino acids. Germline V gene lookup returns CDR1 KGHSH and CDR2 LQKENI. V lost 5 bases, J lost 1 base, and 6 bases stayed unmatched. This CDR3 is CASSTRQGQNTEAFF. The CDR3 DNA reads TGTGCCAGCTCAACCAGACAGGGGCAGAACACTGAAGCTTTCTTT.

This chain links TRBV9 with TRBJ1-4, with 8 bases aligning to TRBD1. Germline-derived CDR1 and CDR2 are SGDLS and YYNGEE. V gave up 4 bases and J gave up 5 bases; unmatched junction bases: 4. This CDR3 contains 14 residues. The CDR3 spells CASSFGTGNEKLFF. The CDR3 nucleotides read TGTGCCAGCAGCTTTGGGACAGGCAATGAAAAACTGTTTTTT.

About this clone itself: Mismatch with germline at one junction end may stem from a read error. The chain carries TRBV7-7 and TRBJ2-7; 12 positions match TRBD1. In germline, CDR1 is SSHAT, CDR2 FNYEAQ (reference sequence). There are 15 residues in the CDR3. The CDR3 sequence is CASSETGTGGGEQYF. CDR3 sequence (DNA): TGTGCTAGCAGCGAAACCGGGACAGGGGGCGGCGAGCAGTACTTC.

V and J are TRBV7-9 and TRBJ1-4; the D gene is possibly TRBD1 (5 bases). V was cut by 4 bases and J by 5 bases, with 11 bases left in between. There are 14 residues in the CDR3. Germline V gives CDR1 SEHNR, CDR2 FQNEAQ (reference sequence). CDR3 residues: CASSWRGPNEKLFF. DNA for the CDR3: TGTGCCAGCAGCTGGAGGGGACCCAATGAAAAACTGTTTTTT.

The chain recombines TRBV6-2 or TRBV6-3 with TRBJ1-6; TRBD1 might be the D (6 bases). Germline V gene lookup returns CDR1 MNHEY and CDR2 SVGEGT. CDR3 length equals 18 residues. Trimming took 0 bases from V and 7 from J, leaving 19 bases between them. The DNA of the CDR3 is TGTGCCAGCAGTTACTCGAAAGCGGGGGCTGTGGGAAATTCACCCCTCCACTTT. Encoded protein: CASSYSKAGAVGNSPLHF.

The CDR3 reads CASSLGPLLAGSTDTQYF. The CDR3 bases are TGTGCCAGCAGCTTAGGGCCCTTACTGGCGGGTAGCACAGATACGCAGTATTTT. The gene calls are TRBV7-2 and TRBJ2-3; perhaps TRBD2 as D (5 bases). V was pared by 1 base and J by 0 bases, with 17 bases between. The germline CDR1 and CDR2 sequences are SGHTA and FQGNSA. The CDR3 covers 18 residues. Supplemented by reference TRBV7-2 and TRBJ2-3, the full variable domain reads GAGVSQSPSNKVTEKGKDVELRCDPISGHTALYWYRQSLGQGLEFLIYFQGNSAPDKSGLPSDRFSAERTGGSVSTLTIQRTQQEDSAVYLCASSLGPLLAGSTDTQYFGPGTRLTVL.

The chain carries TRBV12-5 and TRBJ2-3; D perhaps matches TRBD2 (5 bases). Per the germline V gene, CDR1 is LGHNT and CDR2 is FRNRAP. The CDR3 sequence is 13 residues long. The V and J ends lost 6 bases and 3 bases respectively, with 10 bases between them. The chain's CDR3 is CASGRDTTDTQYF. The CDR3 nucleotides read TGTGCTAGTGGACGGGATACGACAGATACGCAGTATTTT.

The V call is TRBV5-4, the J call TRBJ1-2; 7 bases align to TRBD1. This CDR3 region has 15 residues. Germline V gene lookup returns CDR1 SGHNT and CDR2 YYREEE (reference sequence). V dropped 0 bases and J dropped 8; count of bases not matched to a gene: 10. DNA of the CDR3: TGTGCCAGCAGCTTGGTGGGGAGACAGGGAAGCGGCTACACCTTC. Translating gives CASSLVGRQGSGYTF.

V usage is TRBV11-2 and J usage is TRBJ1-3; D remains unclear. Germline-derived CDR1 and CDR2 are SGHAT and FQNNGV. The CDR3 consists of 15 residues. Trimming took 0 bases from V and 0 from J, leaving 6 bases between them. The CDR3: CASSLDIPSGNTIYF. The CDR3 DNA is TGTGCCAGCAGCTTAGACATTCCCTCTGGAAACACCATATATTTT.

In the case of this clone: Germline is not matched at one junction end, which may reflect a read error. V and J are TRBV30 and TRBJ2-1; a possible D gene is TRBD2 (5 bases). The CDR3 runs 8 residues. Germline V CDR1 and CDR2: GTSNPN, SVGIG (reference sequence). The CDR3 DNA follows: TGTGCCTGGAATGAGAGGGTCTTC. Translated: CAWNERVF.

This rearrangement joins TRBV18 to TRBJ2-3, with 9 bases fitting TRBD2. This CDR3 spans 18 amino acids. In germline, CDR1 is KGHSH, CDR2 LQKENI. V lost 3 bases, J lost 2 bases, and 12 bases stayed unmatched. The CDR3 DNA reads TGTGCCAGCTCACCGAGGGCCTTTAGCGGGGGCCTCACAGATACGCAGTATTTT. Protein sequence: CASSPRAFSGGLTDTQYF.

The chain joins TRBV5-1 to TRBJ1-2; D possibly corresponds to TRBD1 (6 bases). V dropped 0 bases and J dropped 7 bases, with 16 bases sitting between them. This CDR3 spans 15 amino acids. Germline lookup yields CDR1 SGHRS and CDR2 YFSETQ. CDR3 in amino acids: CASSLEGRGLIGYTF. The CDR3 bases are TGCGCCAGCAGCTTGGAAGGCAGGGGATTGATTGGCTACACCTTC.

In this sample, this clone turned up once. The chain uses TRBV19 and TRBJ2-7, with D possibly being TRBD1 (6 bases). The length of the CDR3 is 14 residues. Germline V gene lookup returns CDR1 LNHDA and CDR2 SQIVND (reference sequence). CDR3 nucleotide sequence: TGTGCTTTAGGAAAGGCCAGGGGTACCTACGAGCAGTACTTC. As protein: CALGKARGTYEQYF.

The chain combines TRBV7-6 with TRBJ2-5; D perhaps matches TRBD1 (6 bases). Trimming took off 3 bases at V and 3 bases at J, with 14 bases between the two ends. The germline CDR1 and CDR2 sequences are SGHVS and FNYEAQ. The CDR3 is 15 residues long. For the CDR3, the DNA is TGTGCCAGCAGCTTGGGATCGGACAGAAAAGAGACCCAGTACTTC. It is translated as CASSLGSDRKETQYF.

This rearrangement joins TRBV19 to TRBJ1-1; D gene unclear. The CDR3 spans 13 residues. The V gene lost 5 bases and the J gene lost 11 bases, with 18 bases spanning the gap. From germline, CDR1 is LNHDA and CDR2 SQIVND (reference sequence). CDR3 loop: CASSGSGRQAAFF. CDR3 in DNA: TGTGCCAGTAGTGGATCCGGGAGGCAGGCGGCTTTCTTT.

The chain combines TRBV7-9 with TRBJ1-1, with D uncertain. V dropped 1 base and J dropped 1 base, with 7 bases sitting between them. The CDR3 sequence is 14 residues long. Germline-derived CDR1 and CDR2 are SEHNR and FQNEAQ (reference sequence). The CDR3 reads CASSLGTTNTEAFF. The CDR3 DNA sequence: TGTGCCAGCAGCTTAGGTACAACGAACACTGAAGCTTTCTTT.

V usage is TRBV30 and J usage is TRBJ2-2; 7 nucleotides align to TRBD1. CDR1 is GTSNPN, CDR2 SVGIG, per germline (reference sequence). There are 17 residues in the CDR3. Losses at the gene ends were 2 bases for V and 7 bases for J; bases not matched to a gene: 16. The CDR3 is CAWSPPKGGVGVGELFF. The CDR3 nucleotides read TGTGCCTGGAGTCCGCCTAAAGGGGGCGTCGGGGTCGGGGAGCTGTTTTTT.

This chain connects TRBV3-1 (or the pseudogene TRBV3-2) to TRBJ2-3; D perhaps matches TRBD2 (6 bases). CDR1 is LGHDT and CDR2 is YNNKEL in the germline V gene (reference sequence). V was shortened by 3 bases and J by 0 bases, with 13 bases between the two germline ends. This CDR3 spans 16 amino acids. The CDR3 DNA reads TGTGCCAGCAGCCAGGTCGTCCTAGCGAGCACAGATACGCAGTATTTT. Amino acid sequence: CASSQVVLASTDTQYF.

This chain joins TRBV19 and TRBJ2-2; D possibly corresponds to TRBD2 (7 bases). The CDR3 is 16 residues long. Trimming shortened V by 9 bases and J by 0 bases, and 17 bases separated the two germline ends. CDR1 LNHDA and CDR2 SQIVND come from the germline V gene (reference sequence). CDR3 sequence reads: CASRGGLFANTGELFF. The DNA of the CDR3 is TGTGCCAGCCGCGGGGGCCTCTTCGCGAACACCGGGGAGCTGTTTTTT.

The V gene is TRBV6-5, the J gene TRBJ2-2; possibly TRBD2 for D (7 bases). CDR1 is MNHEY and CDR2 is SVGAGI in the germline V gene. This CDR3 is built from 15 residues. Trimming stripped 6 bases from V and 2 bases from J, with 13 bases between. In nucleotides, the CDR3 is TGTGCCAGCAGGAACGGGGGGCCAAACACCGGGGAGCTGTTTTTT. It codes for CASRNGGPNTGELFF.

This chain uses TRBV7-2 with TRBJ1-5; D ambiguous. Trimming shortened V by 0 bases and J by 4 bases, and 7 bases separated the two germline ends. CDR1 SGHTA and CDR2 FQGNSA come from the germline V gene. The CDR3 totals 14 residues. The CDR3 region has the DNA TGTGCCAGCAGCTTAGCACAGCTTAATCAGCCCCAGCATTTT. Protein sequence: CASSLAQLNQPQHF.